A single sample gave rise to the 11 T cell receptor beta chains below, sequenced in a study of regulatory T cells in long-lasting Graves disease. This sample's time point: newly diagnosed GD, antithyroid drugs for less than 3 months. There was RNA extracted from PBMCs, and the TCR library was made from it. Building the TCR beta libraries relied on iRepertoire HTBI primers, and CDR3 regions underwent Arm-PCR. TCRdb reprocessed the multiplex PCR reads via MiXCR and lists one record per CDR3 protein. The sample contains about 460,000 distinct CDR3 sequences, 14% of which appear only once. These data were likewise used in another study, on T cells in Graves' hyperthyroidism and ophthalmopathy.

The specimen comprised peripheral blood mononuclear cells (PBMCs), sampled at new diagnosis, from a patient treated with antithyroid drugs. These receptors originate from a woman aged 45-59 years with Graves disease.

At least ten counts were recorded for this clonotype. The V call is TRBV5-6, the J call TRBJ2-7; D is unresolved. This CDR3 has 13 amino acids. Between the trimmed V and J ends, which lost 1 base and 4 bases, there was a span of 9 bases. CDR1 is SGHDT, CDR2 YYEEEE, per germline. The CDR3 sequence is CASSLISEYEQYF. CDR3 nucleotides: TGTGCCAGCAGCTTGATTAGTGAGTACGAGCAGTACTTC.

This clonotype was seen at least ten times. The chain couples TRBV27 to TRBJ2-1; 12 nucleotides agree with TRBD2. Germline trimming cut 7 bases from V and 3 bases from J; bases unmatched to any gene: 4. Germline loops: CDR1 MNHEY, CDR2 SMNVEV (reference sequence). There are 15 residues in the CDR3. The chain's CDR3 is CASKSTSGSYNEQFF. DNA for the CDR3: TGTGCCAGCAAATCGACTAGCGGGAGCTACAATGAGCAGTTCTTC.

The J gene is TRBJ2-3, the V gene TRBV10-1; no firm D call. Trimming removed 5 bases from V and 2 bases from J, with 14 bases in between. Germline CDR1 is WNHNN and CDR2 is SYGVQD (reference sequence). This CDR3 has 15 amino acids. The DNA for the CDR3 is TGCGCCAGCAGTAAGACGGACCCTTCCACAGATACGCAGTATTTT. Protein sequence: CASSKTDPSTDTQYF.

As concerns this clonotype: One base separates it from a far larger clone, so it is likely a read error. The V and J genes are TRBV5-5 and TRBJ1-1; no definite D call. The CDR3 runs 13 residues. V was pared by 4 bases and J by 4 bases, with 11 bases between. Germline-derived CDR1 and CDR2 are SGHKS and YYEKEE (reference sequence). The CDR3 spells CASSQEGCTEAFF. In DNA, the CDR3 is TGTGCCAGCAGCCAAGAGGGTTGCACTGAAGCTTTCTTT.

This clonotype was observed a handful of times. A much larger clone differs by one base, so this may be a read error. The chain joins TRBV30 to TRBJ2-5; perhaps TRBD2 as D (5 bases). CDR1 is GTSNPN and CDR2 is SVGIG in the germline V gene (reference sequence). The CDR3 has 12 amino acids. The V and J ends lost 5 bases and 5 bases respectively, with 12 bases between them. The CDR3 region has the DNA TGTGCCTGGGACACGGGGAGCGAGACCCAGTACTTC. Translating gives CAWDTGSETQYF.

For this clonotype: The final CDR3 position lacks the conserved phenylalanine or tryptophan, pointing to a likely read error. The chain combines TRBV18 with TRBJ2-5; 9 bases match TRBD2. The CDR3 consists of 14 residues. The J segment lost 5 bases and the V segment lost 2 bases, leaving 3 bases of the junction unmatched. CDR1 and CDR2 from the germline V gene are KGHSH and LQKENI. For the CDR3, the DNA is TGTGCCAGCTCACCAGCGGGAGGGGAGGAGACCCAGTACCTC. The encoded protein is CASSPAGGEETQYL.

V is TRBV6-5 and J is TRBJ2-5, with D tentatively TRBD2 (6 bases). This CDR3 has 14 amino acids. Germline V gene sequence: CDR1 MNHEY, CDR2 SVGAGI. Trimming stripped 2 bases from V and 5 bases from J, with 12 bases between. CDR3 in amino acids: CASSYGGWGETQYF. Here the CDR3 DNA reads TGTGCCAGCAGTTACGGGGGGTGGGGGGAGACCCAGTACTTC.

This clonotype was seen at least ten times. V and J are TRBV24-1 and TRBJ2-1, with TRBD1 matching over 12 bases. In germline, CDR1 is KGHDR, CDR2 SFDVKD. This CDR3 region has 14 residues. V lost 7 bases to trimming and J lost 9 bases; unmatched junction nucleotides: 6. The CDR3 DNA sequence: TGTGCCACCAGGCCGGGACAGGGGGCCAGTGAGCAGTTCTTC. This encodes CATRPGQGASEQFF.

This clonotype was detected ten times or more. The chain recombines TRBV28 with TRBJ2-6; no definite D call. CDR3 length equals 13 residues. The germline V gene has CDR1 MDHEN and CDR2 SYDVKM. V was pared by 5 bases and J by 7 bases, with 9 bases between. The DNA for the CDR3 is TGTGCCAGCAGTGTAACGCAAGCCAACGTCCTGACTTTC. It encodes CASSVTQANVLTF.

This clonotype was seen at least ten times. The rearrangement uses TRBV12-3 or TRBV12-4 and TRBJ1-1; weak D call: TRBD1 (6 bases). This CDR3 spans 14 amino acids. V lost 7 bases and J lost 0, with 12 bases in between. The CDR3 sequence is CASKKDSVNTEAFF. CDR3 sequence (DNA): TGTGCCAGCAAAAAGGACAGCGTGAACACTGAAGCTTTCTTT.

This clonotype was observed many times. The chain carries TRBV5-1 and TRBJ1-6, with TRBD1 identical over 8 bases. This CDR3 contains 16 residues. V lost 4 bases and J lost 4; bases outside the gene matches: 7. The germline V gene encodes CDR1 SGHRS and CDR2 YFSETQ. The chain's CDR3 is CASSLNRGDYNSPLHF. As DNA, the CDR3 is TGCGCCAGCAGCCTTAACAGGGGGGATTATAATTCACCCCTCCACTTT.